These T cell receptor beta chains were read from a single sample in a study of T cells in Graves' hyperthyroidism and ophthalmopathy. TCRdb itself ran the multiplex PCR reads through MiXCR, one entry per CDR3 protein. The profile shows about 560,000 distinct CDR3 sequences, roughly a sixth of them singletons. The sample taken for sequencing was blood. These receptors originate from a woman aged 18-35 years with Graves' hyperthyroidism. Each CDR3 is given with its conserved first and last residue. The D gene is left open where the match is weak. Clone sizes are given selectively: once, few, many, or a class where the clone is expanded.

V: TRBV28; J: TRBJ1-2; D: TRBD1; size: NA; CDR3: CASSLFRQGGNYGYTF; DNA: TGTGCCAGCAGTTTATTCAGACAGGGGGGTAACTATGGCTACACCTTC
V: TRBV12-3/TRBV12-4; J: TRBJ1-5; D: TRBD1; size: NA; CDR3: CASSPTGEGQPQHF; DNA: TGTGCCAGCAGTCCCACAGGGGAAGGTCAGCCCCAGCATTTT
V: TRBV4-3; J: TRBJ2-1; D: NA; size: NA; CDR3: CASSPQGPEDEQFF; DNA: TGCGCCAGCAGCCCACAGGGTCCGGAGGATGAGCAGTTCTTC
V: TRBV10-3; J: TRBJ2-7; D: NA; size: NA; CDR3: CASSLGATVSGGQYF; DNA: TGTGCCAGCAGTTTAGGAGCGACCGTGTCTGGCGGGCAGTACTTC
V: TRBV12-3/TRBV12-4; J: TRBJ2-7; D: NA; size: NA; CDR3: CASRRDLNEQYF; DNA: TGTGCCAGCAGGAGGGACCTTAACGAGCAGTACTTC
V: TRBV20-1; J: TRBJ2-7; D: TRBD2; size: many; CDR3: CSAPRLAGFYEQYF; DNA: TGCAGTGCGCCGAGACTAGCGGGGTTCTACGAGCAGTACTTC
V: TRBV3-1; J: TRBJ2-5; D: TRBD2; size: many; CDR3: CASSRLAVQETQYF; DNA: TGTGCCAGCAGCCGACTAGCGGTCCAAGAGACCCAGTACTTC
V: TRBV10-3; J: TRBJ1-2; D: TRBD1; size: few; CDR3: CAINSGQGNGGYTF; DNA: TGTGCCATCAATTCGGGACAGGGGAACGGTGGCTACACCTTC
V: TRBV28; J: TRBJ2-1; D: TRBD2; size: few; CDR3: CASSFSPGRLHNEQFF; DNA: TGTGCCAGCAGTTTCTCCCCCGGGAGGTTACACAATGAGCAGTTCTTC
V: TRBV20-1; J: TRBJ1-5; D: NA; size: NA; CDR3: CSARVLTASNQPQHF; DNA: TGCAGTGCTAGAGTCCTGACAGCCAGCAATCAGCCCCAGCATTTT
V: TRBV30; J: TRBJ2-1; D: NA; size: few; CDR3: CAWSDSGNEQFF; DNA: TGTGCCTGGAGTGATTCCGGGAATGAGCAGTTCTTC
V: TRBV27; J: TRBJ2-5; D: NA; size: many; CDR3: CASSLLGTGETQYF; DNA: TGTGCCAGCAGTTTATTAGGGACGGGGGAGACCCAGTACTTC
V: TRBV24-1; J: TRBJ2-1; D: TRBD2; size: few; CDR3: CATSDGTSGSNEQFF; DNA: TGTGCCACCTCAGATGGGACTAGCGGGAGTAATGAGCAGTTCTTC
V: TRBV7-7; J: TRBJ2-3; D: NA; size: many; CDR3: CASSTGLGSTDTQYF; DNA: TGTGCTAGCAGTACGGGGTTGGGGAGCACAGATACGCAGTATTTT
V: TRBV6-5; J: TRBJ1-2; D: TRBD1; size: many; CDR3: CASSKLTGGYGYTF; DNA: TGTGCCAGCAGTAAACTGACAGGGGGGTATGGCTACACCTTC
V: TRBV7-9; J: TRBJ1-2; D: TRBD1; size: many; CDR3: CASSLALRDRNRFGYGYTF; DNA: TGTGCCAGCAGCTTAGCATTGCGGGACAGGAACAGGTTCGGCTATGGCTACACCTTC
V: TRBV27; J: TRBJ2-7; D: TRBD1; size: many; CDR3: CASREPGQGTYEQYF; DNA: TGTGCCAGCAGAGAACCGGGACAGGGGACCTACGAGCAGTACTTC
V: TRBV28; J: TRBJ1-1; D: NA; size: NA; CDR3: CASSFAGLVHTEAFF; DNA: TGTGCCAGCAGTTTCGCGGGTCTGGTGCACACTGAAGCTTTCTTT
V: TRBV30; J: TRBJ2-3; D: NA; size: NA; CDR3: CAWSVQLAASNTQYF; DNA: TGTGCCTGGAGTGTACAACTAGCCGCCTCGAATACGCAGTATTTT
V: TRBV7-2; J: TRBJ2-2; D: TRBD2; size: NA; CDR3: CASSLAREAGELFF; DNA: TGTGCCAGCAGCTTGGCTCGGGAGGCCGGGGAGCTGTTTTTT
V: TRBV13; J: TRBJ2-7; D: NA; size: many; CDR3: CASSLIYEQYF; DNA: TGTGCCAGCAGCCTCATCTACGAGCAGTACTTC
V: TRBV15; J: TRBJ1-1; D: NA; size: many; CDR3: CATSTGFQMNTEAFF; DNA: TGTGCCACCAGCACAGGATTTCAGATGAACACTGAAGCTTTCTTT
V: TRBV18; J: TRBJ1-2; D: NA; size: NA; CDR3: CASSPGTDPSYGYTF; DNA: TGTGCCAGCTCACCGGGGACGGACCCCTCCTATGGCTACACCTTC
V: TRBV2; J: TRBJ2-5; D: NA; size: many; CDR3: CATRVILRHWETQYF; DNA: TGTGCCACCCGGGTGATTCTGCGGCATTGGGAGACCCAGTACTTC
V: TRBV7-2; J: TRBJ2-5; D: NA; size: many; CDR3: CASSLAGRGAQETQYF; DNA: TGTGCCAGCAGCTTAGCTGGCAGGGGGGCTCAAGAGACCCAGTACTTC
V: TRBV20-1; J: TRBJ1-2; D: NA; size: few; CDR3: CSVGEDGYTF; DNA: TGCAGCGTTGGGGAGGATGGCTACACCTTC
V: TRBV6-5; J: TRBJ1-2; D: NA; size: few; CDR3: CASSYTGSGYGYTF; DNA: TGTGCCAGCAGTTACACGGGGAGTGGGTATGGCTACACCTTC
V: TRBV5-1; J: TRBJ1-1; D: TRBD1; size: many; CDR3: CASSTRTGYSTEAFF; DNA: TGCGCCAGCAGCACTAGGACAGGGTATAGCACTGAAGCTTTCTTT
V: TRBV7-8; J: TRBJ2-5; D: NA; size: few; CDR3: CASSLVIGGKETQYF; DNA: TGTGCCAGCAGCTTAGTCATTGGGGGTAAAGAGACCCAGTACTTC
V: TRBV12-3/TRBV12-4; J: TRBJ2-1; D: TRBD2; size: many; CDR3: CASSLGTSGIAEQFF; DNA: TGTGCCAGCAGTCTCGGGACTAGCGGGATCGCTGAGCAGTTCTTC
V: TRBV10-2; J: TRBJ2-2; D: TRBD1; size: NA; CDR3: CASSQTGVGELFF; DNA: TGCGCCAGCAGTCAGACAGGGGTCGGGGAGCTGTTTTTT
V: TRBV30; J: TRBJ2-3; D: TRBD2; size: many; CDR3: CAWSQAGGITDTQYF; DNA: TGTGCCTGGAGTCAAGCGGGAGGGATTACAGATACGCAGTATTTT
V: TRBV24-1; J: TRBJ2-2; D: TRBD2; size: few; CDR3: CATSDPRLAGGPGTGELFF; DNA: TGTGCCACCAGTGACCCTAGACTAGCGGGAGGGCCAGGCACCGGGGAGCTGTTTTTT
V: TRBV6-1; J: TRBJ1-2; D: NA; size: NA; CDR3: CASTGNRVNYGYTF; DNA: TGTGCCAGCACGGGGAACAGGGTGAACTATGGCTACACCTTC